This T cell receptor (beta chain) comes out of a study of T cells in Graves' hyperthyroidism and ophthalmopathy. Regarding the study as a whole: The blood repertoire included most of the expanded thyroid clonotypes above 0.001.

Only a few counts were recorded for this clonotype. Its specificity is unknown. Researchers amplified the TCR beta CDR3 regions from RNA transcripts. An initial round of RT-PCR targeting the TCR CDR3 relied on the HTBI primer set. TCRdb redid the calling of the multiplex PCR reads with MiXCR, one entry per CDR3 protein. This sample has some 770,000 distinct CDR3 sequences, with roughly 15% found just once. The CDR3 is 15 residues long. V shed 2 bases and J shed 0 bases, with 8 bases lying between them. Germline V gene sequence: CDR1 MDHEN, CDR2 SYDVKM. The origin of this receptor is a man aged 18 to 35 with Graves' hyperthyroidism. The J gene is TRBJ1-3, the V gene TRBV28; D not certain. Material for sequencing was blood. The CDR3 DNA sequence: TGTGCCAGCAGTTTACAGGCCTTCTCTGGAAACACCATATATTTT. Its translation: CASSLQAFSGNTIYF.